Below are 14 T cell receptor beta chains sequenced from a single sample in a study of metastatic and nonmetastatic thyroid tumors. Using MiXCR, TCRdb reanalyzed the PCR reads. The sample shows about 19,000 clones, approximately 24% of them seen only once. Thyroid surgery was performed in patients who had received no treatment beforehand. Sequencing was done on a sample of blood. Every receptor here comes from a male donor with papillary thyroid cancer or a benign thyroid nodule (not recorded which). Some clones in this sample may be carry-over from other donors' samples.

In this sample, this clone turned up many times. The V and J genes are TRBV19 and TRBJ1-1, with D uncertain. Germline V gene data show CDR1 as LNHDA and CDR2 as SQIVND (reference sequence). The CDR3 runs 16 residues. Trimming left V 5 bases short and J 0 bases short, with 16 bases between. CDR3 region: CASSPSLGRMNTEAFF. CDR3 nucleotides: TGTGCCAGTAGTCCGTCGTTGGGCAGAATGAACACTGAAGCTTTCTTT.

V is TRBV9 and J is TRBJ1-2, with 8 bases matching TRBD1. With 3 bases clipped from V and 3 bases from J, the junction kept 10 bases outside the gene matches. In germline, CDR1 is SGDLS, CDR2 YYNGEE. This CDR3 is built from 16 residues. This CDR3 is CASSAAPGGAYYGYTF. The CDR3, as DNA: TGTGCCAGCAGCGCTGCCCCAGGGGGCGCGTACTATGGCTACACCTTC. Filled out from reference TRBV9 and TRBJ1-2, the complete variable domain reads DSGVTQTPKHLITATGQRVTLRCSPRSGDLSVYWYQQSLDQGLQFLIQYYNGEERAKGNILERFSAQQFPDLHSELNLSSLELGDSALYFCASSAAPGGAYYGYTFGSGTRLTVV.

This clone came up a few times. The J gene is TRBJ2-1, the V gene TRBV6-1, with TRBD2 matching 12 bases. The ends lost 6 bases at V and 7 bases at J; junction bases unmatched: 10. This CDR3 has 16 residues. Germline CDR1 and CDR2: MNHNS and SASEGT. CDR3 bases: TGTGCCAGCAGGAGGGGGCGGCTAGCGGGAGGGAATGAGCAGTTCTTC. Its translation: CASRRGRLAGGNEQFF.

The V and J genes are TRBV6-1 and TRBJ1-6, with 7 bases lining up with TRBD1. Germline V gene sequence: CDR1 MNHNS, CDR2 SASEGT. The CDR3 covers 16 residues. Trimming cost V 9 bases and J 7 bases; bases outside gene matches: 15. The CDR3 DNA reads as TGTGCCAGTTTCCTACAGGGGTTTAGTCCCAATTCACCCCTCCACTTT. It translates to CASFLQGFSPNSPLHF.

The rearrangement uses TRBV20-1 and TRBJ2-7; D perhaps matches TRBD2 (6 bases). Germline V gene lookup returns CDR1 DFQATT and CDR2 SNEGSKA (reference sequence). CDR3 length equals 14 residues. The V and J ends lost 1 base and 5 bases respectively, with 15 bases between them. CDR3: CSARVEGISDEQYF. The CDR3 DNA reads as TGCAGTGCTAGAGTGGAGGGGATCTCAGACGAGCAGTACTTC.

The gene calls are TRBV12-3 or TRBV12-4 and TRBJ1-2; D uncertain. The V and J ends lost 5 bases and 8 bases respectively, with 9 bases between them. The CDR3 totals 11 residues. The CDR3 protein is CASSLGSGYTF. The CDR3 DNA reads TGTGCCAGCAGTCTAGGGAGCGGCTACACCTTC.

This chain uses TRBV6-1 with TRBJ1-5; D call uncertain. The CDR3 is 12 amino acids. Germline CDR1 is MNHNS and CDR2 is SASEGT. V lost 8 bases to trimming and J lost 0 bases, with 5 bases between them. As DNA, the CDR3 is TGTGCCAGCGCCCCTAGCAATCAGCCCCAGCATTTT. This gives the protein CASAPSNQPQHF.

This clone was detected a few times. The chain has TRBV19 and TRBJ1-2, with 11 bases identical to TRBD1. This CDR3 spans 14 amino acids. V was clipped by 9 bases and J by 4 bases; unmatched bases: 7. Germline CDR1 reads LNHDA; CDR2 reads SQIVND (reference sequence). The CDR3 nucleotides are TGTGCCAGCCGGGGACAGGGGGAGTTCTATGGCTACACCTTC. This gives the protein CASRGQGEFYGYTF.

This clone was recorded many times. The chain carries TRBV11-2 and TRBJ2-7; maybe TRBD1 (6 bases). The V end lost 2 bases, the J end lost 3 bases, and 17 bases lay between the germline ends. Germline lookup yields CDR1 SGHAT and CDR2 FQNNGV. CDR3 length: 16 residues. The CDR3: CASSLYIRAQGYEQYF. Here the CDR3 DNA reads TGTGCCAGCAGCTTATATATTCGGGCACAGGGCTACGAGCAGTACTTC.

This clone was counted a few times. DNA for the CDR3: TGTGCCAGCTGCCCCGGGGGCGACTCCTACAATGAGCAGTTCTTC. Its protein product is CASCPGGDSYNEQFF. The V gene is TRBV6-1, the J gene TRBJ2-1; the D gene could be TRBD1 or TRBD2 (6 bases each). Germline-derived CDR1 and CDR2 are MNHNS and SASEGT. This CDR3 spans 15 amino acids. V dropped 8 bases and J dropped 0 bases, with 14 bases sitting between them.

This clone was detected ten times or more. The V and J genes are TRBV5-1 and TRBJ2-5; TRBD1 might be the D (6 bases). The length of the CDR3 is 13 residues. Germline V gene data show CDR1 as SGHRS and CDR2 as YFSETQ. Trimming left V 7 bases short and J 1 base short, with 11 bases between. CDR3 in amino acids: CASSGTTQETQYF. The DNA of the CDR3 is TGCGCCAGCTCCGGGACAACCCAAGAGACCCAGTACTTC.

In this sample, this clone is medium-sized. J is TRBJ1-2 and V is TRBV6-5; no clear D. V shed 0 bases and J shed 8 bases, with 16 bases lying between them. CDR1 is MNHEY, CDR2 SVGAGI, per germline. The CDR3 extends over 15 amino acids. The CDR3 loop is CASSYSPPDGTGYTF. CDR3 nucleotide sequence: TGTGCCAGCAGTTACTCACCCCCCGACGGTACCGGCTACACCTTC.

This clone is medium-sized in the sample. This chain uses TRBV6-1 with TRBJ2-7; 8 nucleotides match TRBD1. The germline V gene has CDR1 MNHNS and CDR2 SASEGT. V trimming: 4 bases; J trimming: 4 bases; junction bases outside the gene matches: 3. This CDR3 has 13 amino acids. As DNA, the CDR3 is TGTGCCAGCAGTGTCAGGGGGCCTTACGAGCAGTACTTC. The encoded protein is CASSVRGPYEQYF.

The chain joins TRBV30 to TRBJ1-2; possibly TRBD1 for D (5 bases). CDR3 length: 14 residues. The germline CDR1 and CDR2 sequences are GTSNPN and SVGIG (reference sequence). The V gene lost 2 bases and the J gene lost 3 bases, with 13 bases spanning the gap. CDR3 coding DNA: TGTGCCTGGAGTTTTCGACAGCTTTACTATGGCTACACCTTC. This sequence encodes CAWSFRQLYYGYTF. Full variable domain (missing parts from reference TRBV30 and TRBJ1-2): SQTIHQWPATLVQPVGSPLSLECTVEGTSNPNLYWYRQAAGRGLQLLFYSVGIGQISSEVPQNLSASRPQDRQFILSSKKLLLSDSGFYLCAWSFRQLYYGYTFGSGTRLTVV.